The 23 T cell receptor beta chains presented below share a single source sample, sequenced in a study of shared T cell receptors in the human thymus. Repertoires were generated with immunoSEQ multiplex PCR, while TCRdb's copy carries only in-frame clones and drops some. The sample includes about 660,000 clones, around 87% of them seen just once. The same sample was also used in a study of human thymus T cells.

Sequencing was done on a sample of thymocytes. The origin of the receptors is a boy under two years old with a congenital heart defect.

In its sample, this clone was seen once. The chain joins TRBV27 to TRBJ2-7; 10 nucleotides agree with TRBD2. V lost 5 bases and J lost 7; bases outside the gene matches: 11. CDR3 length: 15 amino acids. Germline loops: CDR1 MNHEY, CDR2 SMNVEV (reference sequence). This chain's CDR3 is CASSKSGGAPGEQYF. The DNA of the CDR3 is TGTGCCAGCAGTAAAAGCGGGGGGGCTCCGGGTGAGCAGTACTTC.

This rearrangement joins TRBV6-4 to TRBJ2-1; TRBD2 aligns across 8 bases. V was clipped by 6 bases and J by 3 bases; unmatched bases: 10. The CDR3 runs 16 residues. Germline assignment: CDR1 MRHNA and CDR2 SNTAGT. In DNA form, the CDR3 reads TGTGCCAGCAGGCCTAGAGCGGGAGATGGCTACAATGAGCAGTTCTTC. Its translation is CASRPRAGDGYNEQFF.

This chain links TRBV14 with TRBJ1-2; weak D call: TRBD1 (5 bases). Germline V lookup: CDR1 SGHDN, CDR2 FVKESK. The V gene lost 3 bases and the J gene lost 1 base, with 6 bases spanning the gap. This CDR3 comprises 13 residues. The CDR3 protein is CASSHRVNYGYTF. The DNA of the CDR3 is TGTGCCAGCAGCCACAGGGTTAACTATGGCTACACCTTC.

The rearrangement uses TRBV9 and TRBJ2-4, with D perhaps matching TRBD2 (7 bases). Germline V CDR1 and CDR2: SGDLS, YYNGEE. CDR3 length: 17 amino acids. V lost 4 bases and J 7 bases, leaving 24 bases between the germline ends. The CDR3 DNA reads TGTGCCAGCAGCCCTAGACAGGAGCGGGATTCGGGGAACATTCAGTACTTC. It codes for CASSPRQERDSGNIQYF.

This clone came up once. The V gene is TRBV28, the J gene TRBJ2-1; TRBD2 matches at 10 bases. This CDR3 is 14 amino acids long. In germline, CDR1 is MDHEN, CDR2 SYDVKM. Losses at the gene ends were 8 bases for V and 9 bases for J; bases not matched to a gene: 10. This chain's CDR3 is CASGIAGGGSEQFF. CDR3 DNA: TGTGCCAGCGGGATAGCGGGAGGAGGAAGTGAGCAGTTCTTC.

This chain connects TRBV10-3 to TRBJ2-1; 7 bases agree with TRBD1. Germline V gene sequence: CDR1 ENHRY, CDR2 SYGVKD. Unmatched junction bases numbered 9, after V lost 6 bases and J lost 4 bases. The CDR3 runs to 15 residues. The CDR3 DNA reads TGTGCCATCAGAGGGACAGTAGATGATTACAATGAGCAGTTCTTC. This encodes CAIRGTVDDYNEQFF.

The rearrangement joins TRBV5-1 to TRBJ1-4, with D unclear. Between the trimmed V and J ends, which lost 4 bases and 0 bases, there was a span of 10 bases. The length of the CDR3 is 15 residues. Germline loops: CDR1 SGHRS, CDR2 YFSETQ. In DNA form, the CDR3 reads TGCGCCAGCAGCCCGAACCGGGCAACTAATGAAAAACTGTTTTTT. Protein: CASSPNRATNEKLFF. Filled out from reference TRBV5-1 and TRBJ1-4, the complete variable domain reads KAGVTQTPRYLIKTRGQQVTLSCSPISGHRSVSWYQQTPGQGLQFLFEYFSETQRNKGNFPGRFSGRQFSNSRSEMNVSTLELGDSALYLCASSPNRATNEKLFFGSGTQLSVL.

The chain joins TRBV28 to TRBJ2-7; 9 nucleotides align to TRBD1. The germline CDR1 and CDR2 sequences are MDHEN and SYDVKM. The CDR3 is 16 amino acids. The J segment lost 5 bases and the V segment lost 3 bases, leaving 11 bases of the junction unmatched. CDR3 amino acids: CASSFHIRDRAHEQYF. The DNA for the CDR3 is TGTGCCAGCAGTTTCCATATCCGGGACAGGGCCCACGAGCAGTACTTC.

This clone was detected once. The same CDR3 also results from other DNA sequences found in this sample. V usage is TRBV27 and J usage is TRBJ1-1; no definite D call. CDR1 and CDR2 from the germline V gene are MNHEY and SMNVEV (reference sequence). Trimming took off 2 bases at V and 5 bases at J, with 9 bases between the two ends. This CDR3 is 13 amino acids long. In DNA form, the CDR3 reads TGTGCCAGCAGTTTAACGGGGAGGACTGAAGCTTTCTTT. It specifies CASSLTGRTEAFF.

The chain has TRBV28 and TRBJ2-1; TRBD1 is a possible D gene (6 bases). Deletions cut 6 bases from V and 2 bases from J, with 14 bases between. The germline V gene encodes CDR1 MDHEN and CDR2 SYDVKM. This CDR3 spans 15 amino acids. DNA of the CDR3: TGTGCCAGCAGCGATACCGGGACACCCTACAATGAGCAGTTCTTC. Its protein is CASSDTGTPYNEQFF.

The chain uses TRBV29-1 and TRBJ1-2; no clear D. This CDR3 has 12 residues. V dropped 4 bases and J dropped 6 bases, with 12 bases sitting between them. Germline CDR1 SQVTM, CDR2 ANQGSEA. The CDR3 loop reads CSVGGGQNGYTF. For the CDR3, the DNA is TGCAGCGTTGGCGGCGGGCAGAATGGCTACACCTTC.

V is TRBV4-1 and J is TRBJ2-1; no clear D. The CDR3 consists of 14 residues. In germline, CDR1 is MGHRA, CDR2 YSYEKL. V lost 4 bases to trimming and J lost 0 bases, with 7 bases between them. The CDR3 protein is CASSLSSSYNEQFF. The CDR3 region has the DNA TGCGCCAGCAGCCTGTCGAGCTCCTACAATGAGCAGTTCTTC.

This rearrangement joins TRBV6-5 to TRBJ1-2; D remains ambiguous. The CDR3 totals 12 residues. V dropped 8 bases and J dropped 4 bases, with 11 bases sitting between them. CDR1 MNHEY and CDR2 SVGAGI come from the germline V gene. The CDR3 sequence: CASYHSPYGYTF. DNA of the CDR3: TGTGCCAGCTACCACAGCCCCTATGGCTACACCTTC.

J is TRBJ1-6 and V is TRBV29-1, with D possibly being TRBD1 (5 bases). CDR3 size: 13 residues. Trimming cost V 7 bases and J 1 base, with 8 bases left between them. Germline CDR1 SQVTM, CDR2 ANQGSEA. Written as DNA, the CDR3 is TGCAGCGCCAGGGTTTCCTATAATTCACCCCTCCACTTT. As protein: CSARVSYNSPLHF.

The V gene is TRBV7-2, the J gene TRBJ1-5; D remains unclear. The CDR3 is 15 amino acids. V was pared by 0 bases and J by 2 bases, with 8 bases between. The germline V gene has CDR1 SGHTA and CDR2 FQGNSA. The CDR3 DNA reads as TGTGCCAGCAGCTTAGCTCCTCCTGGCAATCAGCCCCAGCATTTT. Its translation: CASSLAPPGNQPQHF.

Only one count was recorded for this clone. This chain uses TRBV14 with TRBJ1-1, with D perhaps TRBD1 (6 bases). This CDR3 region has 18 residues. From germline, CDR1 is SGHDN and CDR2 FVKESK. Trimming removed 3 bases from V and 8 bases from J, with 28 bases in between. The CDR3 reads CASSHLKMQDRPKSEAFF. In DNA, the CDR3 is TGTGCCAGCAGCCATCTGAAAATGCAAGACAGGCCAAAGTCCGAAGCTTTCTTT.

The CDR3 sequence is CASSEFHSGRGADTQYF. The CDR3 coding sequence is TGTGCCAGCAGTGAATTCCATAGCGGGAGGGGTGCAGATACGCAGTATTTT. The V and J genes are TRBV25-1 and TRBJ2-3, with 11 bases lining up with TRBD2. After removal of 1 base from V and 4 bases from J, the junction contained 7 bases not matched to a gene. The CDR3 is 17 amino acids. The germline V gene has CDR1 MGHDK and CDR2 SYGVNS.

The chain has TRBV4-2 and TRBJ2-7, with D possibly matching TRBD2 (5 bases). V lost 3 bases and J lost 2, with 20 bases in between. The CDR3 totals 17 residues. The germline CDR1 and CDR2 sequences are LGHNA and YNFKEQ. The CDR3 region has the DNA TGTGCCAGCAGCCACGGCGCGCGGGCAACGTCCCCCTACGAGCAGTACTTC. Protein sequence: CASSHGARATSPYEQYF.

The DNA of the CDR3 is TGTGCCAGCGTAGGGGCCTTGGGTGGGCAGTTCTTC. It is translated as CASVGALGGQFF. This sequence joins TRBV25-1 and TRBJ2-1; D is perhaps TRBD1 (5 bases). V dropped 8 bases and J dropped 12 bases, with 17 bases sitting between them. CDR3 size: 12 residues. Germline CDR1 MGHDK, CDR2 SYGVNS.

V and J are TRBV5-4 and TRBJ1-5; TRBD1 might be the D (6 bases). The CDR3 spans 15 residues. Germline V CDR1 and CDR2: SGHNT, YYREEE (reference sequence). Deletions cut 2 bases from V and 1 base from J, with 10 bases between. The CDR3 reads CASSLGGESNQPQHF. In DNA, the CDR3 is TGTGCCAGCAGCTTAGGGGGGGAGAGCAATCAGCCCCAGCATTTT. The entire variable domain, with the rest obtained from reference TRBV5-4 and TRBJ1-5, is as follows: ETGVTQSPTHLIKTRGQQVTLRCSSQSGHNTVSWYQQALGQGPQFIFQYYREEENGRGNFPPRFSGLQFPNYSSELNVNALELDDSALYLCASSLGGESNQPQHFGDGTRLSIL.

Written as DNA, the CDR3 is TGCGCCAGCAGCTTGGCGTGGGGGGACAGAGGCCCTTACGAGCAGTACTTC. Amino acids: CASSLAWGDRGPYEQYF. This chain connects TRBV5-1 to TRBJ2-7; weak D call: TRBD1 (7 bases). Trimming took 0 bases from V and 4 from J, leaving 20 bases between them. The CDR3 length is 17 residues. Germline lookup yields CDR1 SGHRS and CDR2 YFSETQ.

This rearrangement joins TRBV27 to TRBJ1-6; no reliable D call. CDR3 length: 12 amino acids. CDR1 MNHEY and CDR2 SMNVEV come from the germline V gene (reference sequence). Trimming removed 5 bases at V and 15 bases at J, with 14 bases between. This CDR3 reads CASSPDRHSLHF. CDR3 nucleotides: TGTGCCAGCAGTCCAGATAGACATAGCCTCCACTTT.

This clone was seen more than once but under ten times. This chain joins TRBV6-1 and TRBJ2-5; 8 bases map to TRBD1. V was clipped by 3 bases and J by 5 bases; unmatched bases: 14. The CDR3 covers 17 residues. Per the germline V gene, CDR1 is MNHNS and CDR2 is SASEGT. The CDR3 nucleotides are TGTGCCAGCAGTGACCCGGGCATACAGGGGGTGGTGGAGACCCAGTACTTC. This encodes CASSDPGIQGVVETQYF.